This T cell receptor beta chain was sequenced during a study of read filtering for tumor transcriptome and immune sequencing. The sample holds many counts of this clonotype. This library used roughly 0.4 ug RNA and molecular barcoded adaptors spanning alpha/delta and beta/gamma chains. One entry per CDR3 protein results from TCRdb running MiXCR on the reads. The sample consists of tens of thousands of distinct CDR3 sequences, roughly 19% of them appearing once. Sequences were obtained from a population of CD138-negative cells sorted from bone marrow. The source of this sequence is a donor older than 35 with multiple myeloma.

CDR3 sequence: CASSLIGGANVLTF. For the CDR3, the DNA is TGTGCCAGCAGCTTGATAGGTGGGGCCAACGTCCTGACTTTC. The chain is built from TRBV11-3 and TRBJ2-6; no definite D call. The germline V gene encodes CDR1 SGHNT and CDR2 YENEEA. The CDR3 runs 14 residues. V lost 3 bases to trimming and J lost 3 bases, with 6 bases between them.